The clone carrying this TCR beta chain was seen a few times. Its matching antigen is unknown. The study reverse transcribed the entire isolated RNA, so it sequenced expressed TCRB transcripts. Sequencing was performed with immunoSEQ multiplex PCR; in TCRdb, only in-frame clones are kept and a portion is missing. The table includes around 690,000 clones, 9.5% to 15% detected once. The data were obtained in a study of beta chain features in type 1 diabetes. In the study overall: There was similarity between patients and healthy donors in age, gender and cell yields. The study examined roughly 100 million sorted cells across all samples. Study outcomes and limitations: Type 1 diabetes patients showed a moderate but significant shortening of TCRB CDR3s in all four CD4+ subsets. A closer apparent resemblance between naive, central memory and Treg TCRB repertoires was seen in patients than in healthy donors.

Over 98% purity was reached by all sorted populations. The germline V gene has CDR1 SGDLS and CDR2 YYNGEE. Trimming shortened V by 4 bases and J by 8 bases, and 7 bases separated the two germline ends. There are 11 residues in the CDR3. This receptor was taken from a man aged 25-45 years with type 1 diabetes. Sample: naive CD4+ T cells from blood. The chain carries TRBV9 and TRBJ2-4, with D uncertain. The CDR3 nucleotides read TGTGCCAGCAGCCATTCGGACATTCAGTACTTC. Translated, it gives CASSHSDIQYF.